Each of the 9 T cell receptor beta chains below was sequenced from the same sample in a study of CD8+ T cells in alopecia areata. Pooled cells of cutaneous lymph node origin were sorted on CD4, CD8alpha, NKG2D, NKG2ACE and other markers. Extracted from the samples, RNA was reverse transcribed into cDNA to serve as the sequencing template. The repertoire was sequenced with immunoSEQ multiplex PCR; TCRdb's copy has only in-frame clones and lacks some. There are over 250,000 clones in the sample, none observed a single time. Specimen: CD4+ T cells sorted from a lymph node. These receptors originate from a C3H/HeJ mouse with alopecia areata. This strain has MHC haplotype H2-k.

In regard to this clone: The genes are named according to mouse. The DNA ends 3 residues before the CDR3 does, and the rest of the CDR3 is filled in from the germline J gene. The rearrangement joins TRBV1 to TRBJ1-6, with TRBD1 matching 10 bases. TRBJ1-6 is given ORF status, its function remaining uncertain. Per germline, CDR1 NSQYPW and CDR2 LRSPGD (reference sequence). V lost 5 bases, J lost 10 bases, and 8 bases stayed unmatched. CDR3 length: 15 residues. The DNA read from the CDR3 is TGCACCTGCAGTACCGGGACAGGGGAGAGATCGCCC. It is translated as CTCSTGTGERSP. The complete CDR3 reads CTCSTGTGERSPLYF.

Turning to this clone: A much larger clone sits a single nucleotide away, making a read error possible. Mouse germline and gene names are used. The read ends 4 residues early relative to the CDR3; the germline J gene fills the gap. The sample contains more than one DNA sequence encoding this CDR3. The chain is built from TRBV13-1 and TRBJ1-2; the D is unclear. This CDR3 spans 12 amino acids. The V gene lost 2 bases and the J gene lost 2 bases, with 4 bases spanning the gap. Germline CDR1 and CDR2: NSHNY and SYGAGN. CDR3 bases read: TGTGCCAGCAGTGACAGTAACTCC. It translates to CASSDSNS. The CDR3 in full is CASSDSNSDYTF.

This clone has only a few counts. Gene names and germline match the mouse. The CDR3 end lies 4 residues beyond the end of the read and is filled in from the germline J gene. This chain uses TRBV1 with TRBJ2-2; 7 bases are a match to TRBD1. The J segment lost 1 base and the V segment lost 5 bases, leaving 1 base of the junction unmatched. The CDR3 consists of 14 residues. CDR1 is NSQYPW and CDR2 is LRSPGD in the germline V gene (reference sequence). The CDR3 here is CTCSRDRNTGQLYF. Partial CDR3 DNA: TGCACCTGCAGTCGGGACAGAAACACCGGG.

This clone was observed a handful of times. The gene names here belong to mouse. The read finishes 4 residues shy of the CDR3 end, and the germline J gene is used to complete it. The chain recombines TRBV13-2 with TRBJ2-1; 8 bases map to TRBD2. V shed 3 bases and J 6 bases; nucleotides not matched to a gene: 5. Germline values: CDR1 NNHNN, CDR2 SYGAGS (reference sequence). The CDR3 has 14 residues. The CDR3 loop reads CASGAGGRVAEQFF. The DNA read from the CDR3 is TGTGCCAGCGGTGCGGGGGGGCGGGTTGCT.

To note about this clone: Gene and germline names: mouse. The CDR3 is cut off 4 residues early in the read; its end comes from the germline J gene. The chain employs TRBV31 and TRBJ2-7, with 9 bases identical to TRBD2. Germline assignment: CDR1 GKSSPN and CDR2 SITVG. The CDR3 extends over 14 amino acids. CDR3 sequence: CAWSPTGGLYEQYF. Partial CDR3 DNA: TGTGCCTGGAGCCCAACTGGGGGGTTATAT.

As to this clone: Germline and genes here are mouse. Read data end 4 residues before the CDR3 end; the end is taken from the germline J gene. The chain recombines TRBV13-3 with TRBJ1-1, with D perhaps matching TRBD1 (5 bases). CDR3 length: 12 amino acids. Germline lookup yields CDR1 NNHDY and CDR2 SYVADS. Partial CDR3 DNA: TGTGCCAGCAGTGCCGCAAGGGGA. This gives the protein CASSAARG. The whole CDR3 is CASSAARGEVFF.

This clone has just a few counts. Mouse germline and gene names are used. The observed sequence ends 4 residues before the CDR3 terminus, with the missing tail filled in from the germline J gene. The chain recombines TRBV19 with TRBJ2-1; tentative D call: TRBD1 (6 bases). This CDR3 is built from 15 residues. Germline values: CDR1 FNHDT, CDR2 SITEND (reference sequence). V was cut by 2 bases and J by 2 bases, with 11 bases left in between. CDR3 amino acids: CASSIPGQDYAEQFF. The CDR3 bases that were read are TGTGCCAGCAGTATCCCGGGACAAGACTATGCT.

Of note for this clone: All gene names here are mouse names. The CDR3 end lies 4 residues beyond the end of the read and is filled in from the germline J gene. V and J are TRBV12-1 and TRBJ2-5; 10 bases line up with TRBD2. CDR3 length: 15 residues. The germline CDR1 and CDR2 sequences are SGHSN and HYEKVE. This CDR3 reads CASSQTGGTKDTQYF. The sequenced part of the CDR3 DNA is TGTGCCAGCTCCCAGACTGGGGGGACGAAAGAC. The whole variable domain, remainder taken from reference TRBV12-1 and TRBJ2-5, is DSGVVQSPRHIIKEKGGRSVLTCIPISGHSNVVWYQQTLGKELKFLIQHYEKVERDKGFLPSRFSVQQFDDYHSEMNMSALELEDSAMYFCASSQTGGTKDTQYFGPGTRLLVL.

Concerning this clone: A read error may explain this, as a much larger clone is one base away. Gene and germline names: mouse. The missing CDR3 end, 3 residues past where the read stops, is filled in from the germline J gene. This chain uses TRBV13-3 with TRBJ1-6; maybe TRBD1 (5 bases). TRBJ1-6 is reported as an ORF; its role is uncertain. V lost 6 bases and J 0 bases, leaving 7 bases between the germline ends. The CDR3 has 14 residues. From germline, CDR1 is NNHDY and CDR2 SYVADS. The CDR3 DNA, read in part, is TGTGCCAGCAAGGACAATTCCTATAATTCGCCC. Its translation: CASKDNSYNSP. The full CDR3 is CASKDNSYNSPLYF.